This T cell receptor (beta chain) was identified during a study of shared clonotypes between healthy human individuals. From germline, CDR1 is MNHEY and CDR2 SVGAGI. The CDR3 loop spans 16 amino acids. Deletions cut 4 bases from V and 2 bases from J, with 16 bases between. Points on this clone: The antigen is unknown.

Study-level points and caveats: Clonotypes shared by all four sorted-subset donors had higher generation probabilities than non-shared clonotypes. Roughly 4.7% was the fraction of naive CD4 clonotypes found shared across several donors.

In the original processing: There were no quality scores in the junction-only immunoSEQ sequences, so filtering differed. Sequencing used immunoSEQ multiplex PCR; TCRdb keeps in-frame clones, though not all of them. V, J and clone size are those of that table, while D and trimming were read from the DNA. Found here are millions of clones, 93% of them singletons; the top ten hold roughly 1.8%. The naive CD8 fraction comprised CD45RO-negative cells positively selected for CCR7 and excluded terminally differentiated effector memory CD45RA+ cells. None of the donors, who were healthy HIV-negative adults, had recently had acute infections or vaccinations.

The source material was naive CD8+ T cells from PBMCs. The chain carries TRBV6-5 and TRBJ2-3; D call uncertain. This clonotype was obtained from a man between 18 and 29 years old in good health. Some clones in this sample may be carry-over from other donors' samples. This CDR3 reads CASSSHYGLLTDTQYF. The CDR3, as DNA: TGTGCCAGCAGTTCCCACTATGGCCTCCTCACAGATACGCAGTATTTT.